Presented here are 21 T cell receptor beta chains from one specimen sequenced in a study of blood T cell repertoires in COVID-19. Assay: immunoSEQ multiplex PCR; the TCRdb copy retains only in-frame clones and omits some. The sample shows some 160,000 clones, 83% of them seen only once. What was sequenced was peripheral blood. These receptor sequences come from a woman over 75 with acute or convalescent COVID-19.

The chain combines TRBV7-9 with TRBJ2-3; TRBD1 might be the D (6 bases). The ends were cut back, 1 base at V and 2 bases at J, with 13 bases in the middle. Germline values: CDR1 SEHNR, CDR2 FQNEAQ (reference sequence). The CDR3 contains 16 residues. The DNA for the CDR3 is TGTGCCAGCAGCTTAGTAGGTACAGGGCCCACAGATACGCAGTATTTT. Residues: CASSLVGTGPTDTQYF.

This clone came up a few times. This chain uses TRBV4-1 with TRBJ1-1; D gene ambiguous. The CDR3 spans 15 residues. Trimming removed 0 bases from V and 0 bases from J, with 8 bases in between. From germline, CDR1 is MGHRA and CDR2 YSYEKL. CDR3 in amino acids: CASSQDPGMNTEAFF. Here the CDR3 DNA reads TGCGCCAGCAGCCAAGATCCAGGAATGAACACTGAAGCTTTCTTT.

This clone was counted between two and nine times. The CDR3 sequence is CASSSISSWTGSLEAFF. The DNA for the CDR3 is TGTGCCAGCAGTTCGATTTCGTCCTGGACAGGGAGTCTTGAAGCTTTCTTT. The chain carries TRBV28 and TRBJ1-1; TRBD1 matches 8 bases. This CDR3 contains 17 residues. V lost 4 bases, J lost 7 bases, and 17 bases stayed unmatched. CDR1 is MDHEN and CDR2 is SYDVKM in the germline V gene.

As for this clone: The same CDR3 also results from other DNA sequences found in this sample. The V and J genes are TRBV19 and TRBJ1-1, with D tentatively TRBD1 (6 bases). The CDR3 loop spans 16 amino acids. Deletions cut 5 bases from V and 2 bases from J, with 18 bases between. Germline V gene lookup returns CDR1 LNHDA and CDR2 SQIVND (reference sequence). The CDR3 coding sequence is TGTGCCAGTAGTCTGCTTGGAGCGGGGGCAAACACTGAAGCTTTCTTT. Translating it yields CASSLLGAGANTEAFF.

This clone was picked up a small number of times. This chain joins TRBV2 and TRBJ1-1, with no clear D. The germline V and J ends were trimmed by 7 bases and 6 bases, with 12 bases remaining between them. The CDR3 runs to 12 residues. Germline lookup yields CDR1 SNHLY and CDR2 FYNNEI. Here the CDR3 reads CASTTGVPEAFF. The DNA for the CDR3 is TGTGCCAGCACGACCGGGGTCCCTGAAGCTTTCTTT.

The V gene is TRBV7-2, the J gene TRBJ2-2; the match to TRBD1 covers 8 bases. Germline-derived CDR1 and CDR2 are SGHTA and FQGNSA. This CDR3 comprises 16 residues. V shed 5 bases, J shed 2 bases, and the junction held 7 bases outside the gene matches. This CDR3 is CASSRDRNTNTGELFF. The CDR3 nucleotides are TGTGCCAGCAGCCGGGACAGGAATACAAACACCGGGGAGCTGTTTTTT.

The rearrangement links TRBV4-3 to TRBJ1-1; 7 bases agree with TRBD1. V was clipped by 0 bases and J by 5 bases; unmatched bases: 3. The germline gives CDR1 LGHNA, CDR2 YSLEER. This CDR3 is built from 14 residues. This CDR3 reads CASSQDTGVTEAFF. Written as DNA, the CDR3 is TGCGCCAGCAGCCAAGATACAGGGGTTACTGAAGCTTTCTTT.

V is TRBV30 and J is TRBJ2-5; D is perhaps TRBD2 (5 bases). This CDR3 has 15 residues. Germline CDR1 is GTSNPN and CDR2 is SVGIG (reference sequence). V dropped 0 bases and J dropped 5 bases, with 16 bases sitting between them. The CDR3 here is CAWSVSGDVRETQYF. CDR3 in DNA: TGTGCCTGGAGTGTATCCGGGGATGTGAGGGAGACCCAGTACTTC.

The chain is built from TRBV5-1 and TRBJ1-4; D may be TRBD1 (5 bases). Per the germline V gene, CDR1 is SGHRS and CDR2 is YFSETQ. The CDR3 totals 15 residues. V was pared by 6 bases and J by 3 bases, with 15 bases between. The DNA of the CDR3 is TGCGCCAGCACGCCGGGGGAGGTTCCTAATGAAAAACTGTTTTTT. It encodes CASTPGEVPNEKLFF.

This clone showed up just once. The CDR3 reads CASKPTTSTGELFF. The CDR3 nucleotides read TGTGCCAGCAAGCCGACGACTTCCACCGGGGAGCTGTTTTTT. V usage is TRBV6-5 and J usage is TRBJ2-2; D gene uncertain. CDR3 length equals 14 residues. The germline CDR1 and CDR2 sequences are MNHEY and SVGAGI. Trimming left V 7 bases short and J 4 bases short, with 13 bases between.

The J gene is TRBJ1-1, the V gene TRBV19; 9 bases fit TRBD1. Trimming cost V 3 bases and J 3 bases; bases outside gene matches: 2. Germline CDR1 reads LNHDA; CDR2 reads SQIVND (reference sequence). There are 14 residues in the CDR3. Here the CDR3 reads CASSIGDRDTEAFF. The DNA of the CDR3 is TGTGCCAGTAGTATTGGGGACAGGGACACTGAAGCTTTCTTT.

The genes are TRBV30 and TRBJ1-2; 8 nucleotides align to TRBD1. The CDR3 covers 14 residues. Germline V gene lookup returns CDR1 GTSNPN and CDR2 SVGIG (reference sequence). With 3 bases clipped from V and 4 bases from J, the junction kept 7 bases outside the gene matches. The CDR3, as DNA: TGTGCCTGGAGAGGACAGGGCCTCCTCTATGGCTACACCTTC. Its protein is CAWRGQGLLYGYTF.

This chain connects TRBV5-1 to TRBJ2-7; TRBD1 matches at 9 bases. The CDR3 runs to 15 residues. Losses at the gene ends were 0 bases for V and 5 bases for J; bases not matched to a gene: 6. CDR1 SGHRS and CDR2 YFSETQ come from the germline V gene. CDR3 sequence reads: CASSLEGQGANEQYF. The CDR3 DNA follows: TGCGCCAGCAGCTTGGAGGGACAGGGTGCAAACGAGCAGTACTTC.

The chain has TRBV30 and TRBJ1-4; 8 bases fit TRBD1. After removal of 5 bases from V and 4 bases from J, the junction contained 6 bases not matched to a gene. The CDR3 has 14 amino acids. The germline CDR1 and CDR2 sequences are GTSNPN and SVGIG (reference sequence). The CDR3 DNA reads TGTGCCTGGGGCCACAGGGGGAATAATGAAAAACTGTTTTTT. It translates to CAWGHRGNNEKLFF.

The rearrangement uses TRBV7-9 and TRBJ2-3; 9 bases map to TRBD1. Germline CDR1 is SEHNR and CDR2 is FQNEAQ (reference sequence). V gave up 6 bases and J gave up 1 base; unmatched junction bases: 8. The CDR3 length is 16 residues. The CDR3 spells CASSQGTGIGTDTQYF. CDR3 sequence (DNA): TGTGCCAGCAGTCAAGGGACAGGGATCGGCACAGATACGCAGTATTTT.

This clone was seen repeatedly, ten times or more. This sequence joins TRBV4-3 and TRBJ2-3, with 10 bases that match TRBD1. There are 16 residues in the CDR3. With 1 base clipped from V and 5 bases from J, the junction kept 6 bases outside the gene matches. Germline-derived CDR1 and CDR2 are LGHNA and YSLEER. In nucleotides, the CDR3 is TGCGCCAGCAGCCAAGGCGACAGGGGGCCGAGAGATACGCAGTATTTT. Encoded protein: CASSQGDRGPRDTQYF.

The genes are TRBV9 and TRBJ1-1; tentatively, D is TRBD1 (5 bases). The CDR3 spans 15 residues. With 4 bases removed from V and 1 base from J, the gap between germline ends came to 14 bases. Germline-derived CDR1 and CDR2 are SGDLS and YYNGEE. CDR3 protein: CASSPTPDRNTEAFF. CDR3 DNA: TGTGCCAGCAGCCCAACCCCAGACAGGAACACTGAAGCTTTCTTT.

This clone was counted only a few times. The rearrangement uses TRBV3-1 (or the pseudogene TRBV3-2) and TRBJ1-5; D uncertain. The germline gives CDR1 LGHDT, CDR2 YNNKEL (reference sequence). This CDR3 region has 14 residues. V was trimmed by 2 bases and J by 3 bases, leaving 8 bases between them. CDR3 sequence: CASSQYQNNQPQHF. The CDR3 nucleotides read TGTGCCAGCAGCCAATACCAGAACAATCAGCCCCAGCATTTT.

The chain uses TRBV18 and TRBJ1-3; 9 positions match TRBD1. The CDR3 totals 18 residues. Germline V gives CDR1 KGHSH, CDR2 LQKENI. V lost 2 bases to trimming and J lost 0 bases; unmatched junction nucleotides: 8. CDR3 bases: TGTGCCAGCTCACCAGCCCACGGACAGGGGTCCTCTGGAAACACCATATATTTT. Translation: CASSPAHGQGSSGNTIYF.

The chain couples TRBV19 to TRBJ1-4, with 7 bases aligning to TRBD1. Trimming took 3 bases from V and 0 from J; bases not matched to a gene: 16. The CDR3 runs 20 residues. Germline V gene lookup returns CDR1 LNHDA and CDR2 SQIVND (reference sequence). The CDR3 DNA reads TGTGCCAGTAGTATGACTGCGGGACAGTTAACGAAAGCAACTAATGAAAAACTGTTTTTT. Translated: CASSMTAGQLTKATNEKLFF. The full variable domain, its missing parts supplied by reference TRBV19 and TRBJ1-4, is DGGITQSPKYLFRKEGQNVTLSCEQNLNHDAMYWYRQDPGQGLRLIYYSQIVNDFQKGDIAEGYSVSREKKESFPLTVTSAQKNPTAFYLCASSMTAGQLTKATNEKLFFGSGTQLSVL.

This clone has a handful of counts. The chain has TRBV9 and TRBJ1-5, with D unclear. The CDR3 is 15 amino acids. CDR1 is SGDLS and CDR2 is YYNGEE in the germline V gene. Trimming left V 2 bases short and J 7 bases short, with 16 bases between. Written as DNA, the CDR3 is TGTGCCAGCAGCGTCTCCGGGGTCGGGAACCAGCCCCAGCATTTT. Residues: CASSVSGVGNQPQHF.